The sequence of this TCR beta chain was determined in a study of molecular identifiers for immune sequencing clone quantification. Study-level results: Spiked Jurkat TCR RNA equal to one cell could reportedly be picked out among 1 million or so naive cells.

MiXCR was run by TCRdb on the PCR reads, yielding one entry per CDR3 protein. Altogether about 510,000 distinct CDR3 sequences are present, around 23% being singletons, with the ten largest covering 0.7% to 0.9%. This clonotype has at least ten counts. Antigen unknown. The sequencing input was naive CD8+ T cells from blood, with Jurkat cell RNA spiked in. Subset meaning: FACS-sorted CD8+CD4-CCR7+CD45RA+ naive T cells. The receptor comes from a human donor in good health. Some libraries in this study had Jurkat cell RNA spiked in.

The CDR3 loop is CASGWGTRSYNEQFF. In nucleotides, the CDR3 is TGTGCCAGTGGTTGGGGCACCAGAAGTTACAATGAGCAGTTCTTC. The chain joins TRBV19 to TRBJ2-1; possibly TRBD1 for D (5 bases). The CDR3 runs 15 residues. Trimming removed 8 bases from V and 4 bases from J, with 18 bases in between. Germline lookup yields CDR1 LNHDA and CDR2 SQIVND (reference sequence). Together with reference TRBV19 and TRBJ2-1, the CDR3 gives the full variable domain: DGGITQSPKYLFRKEGQNVTLSCEQNLNHDAMYWYRQDPGQGLRLIYYSQIVNDFQKGDIAEGYSVSREKKESFPLTVTSAQKNPTAFYLCASGWGTRSYNEQFFGPGTRLTVL.